The 26 T cell receptor beta chains below all came from one sample that was sequenced in a study of T-cell memory formation after mild COVID-19. TCRdb fed the 5' RACE reads into MiXCR, producing one record per CDR3 protein. Among 260,000 or so distinct CDR3 sequences listed, roughly 17% were seen once. Material for sequencing was PBMCs or a T cell subset sorted from them (not recorded which). These receptors were collected from a man between 18 and 29 years old who had mild COVID-19 (a few samples of this study predate the infection). Cell type and time point are not known.

This clonotype appeared a few times. The chain joins TRBV6-1 to TRBJ2-7; D uncertain. V was cut by 3 bases and J by 4 bases, with 7 bases left in between. Germline V gene data show CDR1 as MNHNS and CDR2 as SASEGT. This CDR3 region has 12 residues. CDR3 DNA: TGTGCCAGCAGTGAGACCGATTACGAGCAGTACGTC. Protein sequence: CASSETDYEQYV.

The chain employs TRBV12-3 or TRBV12-4 and TRBJ2-3; 7 positions agree with TRBD2. The ends lost 1 base at V and 6 bases at J; junction bases unmatched: 7. This CDR3 has 15 residues. The CDR3 protein is CASSLVQRRGDTQYF. CDR3 DNA sequence: TGTGCCAGCAGTTTAGTTCAGCGGCGGGGGGATACGCAGTATTTT.

Only a few counts were recorded for this clonotype. V usage is TRBV7-8 and J usage is TRBJ2-3, with D unclear. CDR3 length: 15 amino acids. Trimming stripped 5 bases from V and 1 base from J, with 13 bases between. Germline CDR1 is SGHVS and CDR2 is FQNEAQ. The DNA of the CDR3 is TGTGCCAGCAGCCAATTTAGAAGGGGCACAGATACGCAGTATTTT. Amino acid sequence: CASSQFRRGTDTQYF.

This clonotype was counted ten times or more. This chain uses TRBV7-3 with TRBJ1-2, with a weak D call TRBD1 (5 bases). From germline, CDR1 is SGHTA and CDR2 FQGTGA. The CDR3 length is 15 residues. V lost 3 bases and J lost 0, with 11 bases in between. CDR3 amino acids: CASSLGPDSNYGYTF. Here the CDR3 DNA reads TGTGCCAGCAGCTTGGGGCCAGACTCTAACTATGGCTACACCTTC.

The DNA for the CDR3 is TGCGCCAGCAGCCCACAGGGGGCAGGGGACACCGGGGAGCTGTTTTTT. This sequence encodes CASSPQGAGDTGELFF. This sequence joins TRBV5-1 and TRBJ2-2; TRBD1 agrees at 9 bases. Losses at the gene ends were 4 bases for V and 3 bases for J; bases not matched to a gene: 7. Germline V lookup: CDR1 SGHRS, CDR2 YFSETQ. The CDR3 runs to 16 residues. Using reference TRBV5-1 and TRBJ2-2 for the parts outside the CDR3, the full variable domain is KAGVTQTPRYLIKTRGQQVTLSCSPISGHRSVSWYQQTPGQGLQFLFEYFSETQRNKGNFPGRFSGRQFSNSRSEMNVSTLELGDSALYLCASSPQGAGDTGELFFGEGSRLTVL.

This clonotype was counted a few times. V is TRBV29-1 and J is TRBJ1-2, with 9 bases fitting TRBD1. Germline CDR1 reads SQVTM; CDR2 reads ANQGSEA. CDR3 length: 15 residues. The ends lost 0 bases at V and 7 bases at J; junction bases unmatched: 9. The CDR3 protein is CSVEDIQGAVGGYTF. CDR3 coding DNA: TGCAGCGTTGAAGATATACAGGGGGCGGTGGGTGGCTACACCTTC.

The chain employs TRBV12-3 or TRBV12-4 and TRBJ1-1; D is ambiguous. The germline V and J ends were trimmed by 6 bases and 0 bases, with 8 bases remaining between them. The CDR3 runs 13 residues. Here the CDR3 reads CASRVQLNTEAFF. For the CDR3, the DNA is TGTGCCAGCAGGGTTCAATTGAACACTGAAGCTTTCTTT.

The chain carries TRBV7-9 and TRBJ2-2; 7 nucleotides match TRBD1. CDR3 length: 14 amino acids. The V gene end was trimmed by 5 bases and the J gene end by 6 bases; junction bases not matched to a gene: 6. The germline V gene encodes CDR1 SEHNR and CDR2 FQNEAQ (reference sequence). The CDR3 DNA reads as TGTGCCAGCAGCGCTACAGGGGATGCCGGGGAGCTGTTTTTT. Translation gives CASSATGDAGELFF.

This sequence joins TRBV12-3 or TRBV12-4 and TRBJ2-5, with D unresolved. The CDR3 runs to 12 residues. V lost 2 bases to trimming and J lost 5 bases, with 6 bases between them. The CDR3 loop is CASSLSWETQYF. Written as DNA, the CDR3 is TGTGCCAGCAGTTTAAGTTGGGAGACCCAGTACTTC.

The gene calls are TRBV18 and TRBJ2-1; D is uncertain. The CDR3 is 15 amino acids. Germline V gene data show CDR1 as KGHSH and CDR2 as LQKENI. Trimming took off 4 bases at V and 1 base at J, with 11 bases between the two ends. This chain's CDR3 is CASSRTTGSYNEQFF. Here the CDR3 DNA reads TGTGCCAGCTCACGCACCACGGGTTCCTACAATGAGCAGTTCTTC.

This clonotype came up a few times. J is TRBJ1-5 and V is TRBV7-2, with D possibly TRBD1 on 5 matching bases. V was pared by 4 bases and J by 11 bases, with 18 bases between. CDR3 length: 14 amino acids. Germline CDR1 is SGHTA and CDR2 is FQGNSA. The DNA for the CDR3 is TGTGCCAGCAGCTCCGGGACGTCTGGTTCAGCCCAGCATTTT. It codes for CASSSGTSGSAQHF.

The J gene is TRBJ2-7, the V gene TRBV11-2; D is possibly TRBD1 (5 bases). This CDR3 region has 11 residues. Per the germline V gene, CDR1 is SGHAT and CDR2 is FQNNGV. Trimming took 5 bases from V and 4 from J, leaving 6 bases between them. CDR3 sequence (DNA): TGTGCCAGCAGCAAGGGGTACGAGCAGTACTTC. Its translation is CASSKGYEQYF.

The chain recombines TRBV6-5 with TRBJ1-2; D call uncertain. The germline CDR1 and CDR2 sequences are MNHEY and SVGAGI. V was cut by 0 bases and J by 8 bases, with 31 bases left in between. The CDR3 has 20 amino acids. CDR3 in DNA: TGTGCCAGCAGTTACTCGACCGTTTTGGACGGAATCTCGGAAGTTACGGGCTACACCTTC. Its protein is CASSYSTVLDGISEVTGYTF.

The J gene is TRBJ1-2, the V gene TRBV20-1; D is ambiguous. Looked up from germline, CDR1 is DFQATT and CDR2 is SNEGSKA (reference sequence). V lost 2 bases, J lost 8 bases, and 9 bases lay in between. CDR3 length: 11 amino acids. CDR3 DNA: TGCAGTGCTAGACCCCTGGTCGGCTACACCTTC. This codes for CSARPLVGYTF.

J is TRBJ1-1 and V is TRBV5-1; the D gene is possibly TRBD1 (5 bases). The germline V and J ends were trimmed by 4 bases and 1 base, with 14 bases remaining between them. From germline, CDR1 is SGHRS and CDR2 YFSETQ. There are 15 residues in the CDR3. The DNA of the CDR3 is TGCGCCAGCAGCCCGACGGGACCAACGAACACTGAAGCTTTCTTT. Its translation: CASSPTGPTNTEAFF. Supplemented by reference TRBV5-1 and TRBJ1-1, the full variable domain reads KAGVTQTPRYLIKTRGQQVTLSCSPISGHRSVSWYQQTPGQGLQFLFEYFSETQRNKGNFPGRFSGRQFSNSRSEMNVSTLELGDSALYLCASSPTGPTNTEAFFGQGTRLTVV.

J is TRBJ1-6 and V is TRBV6-5, with 7 bases identical to TRBD1. This CDR3 spans 12 amino acids. Germline loops: CDR1 MNHEY, CDR2 SVGAGI. V shed 4 bases and J 15 bases; nucleotides not matched to a gene: 6. CDR3 loop: CASSSQGSHLHF. CDR3 bases: TGTGCCAGCAGTTCACAGGGGAGTCACCTCCACTTT.

Only a few counts were recorded for this clonotype. The genes are TRBV25-1 and TRBJ1-1; no definite D call. The V end lost 6 bases, the J end lost 9 bases, and 8 bases lay between the germline ends. This CDR3 has 10 amino acids. CDR1 and CDR2 (germline): MGHDK, SYGVNS. The CDR3 spells CASRGLKAFF. The CDR3 bases are TGTGCCAGCAGGGGCTTGAAAGCTTTCTTT.

This clonotype was seen a few times. This rearrangement joins TRBV7-8 to TRBJ1-5; tentatively, D is TRBD1 (5 bases). Per the germline V gene, CDR1 is SGHVS and CDR2 is FQNEAQ. V lost 1 base, J lost 5 bases, and 9 bases lay in between. The CDR3 extends over 14 amino acids. The CDR3 reads CASSLVLQDQPQHF. The CDR3 bases are TGTGCCAGCAGCTTAGTCTTACAGGATCAGCCCCAGCATTTT.

V usage is TRBV5-1 and J usage is TRBJ2-7; TRBD2 is a possible D gene (6 bases). Germline V gene sequence: CDR1 SGHRS, CDR2 YFSETQ. This CDR3 comprises 14 residues. Trimming took 3 bases from V and 2 from J, leaving 12 bases between them. In DNA form, the CDR3 reads TGCGCCAGCAGCTGGGGGAGGAGAGCCTACGAGCAGTACTTC. Its protein product is CASSWGRRAYEQYF.

This clonotype has just a few counts. This CDR3 is CASSWNSYEQYF. For the CDR3, the DNA is TGTGCCAGCAGCTGGAACTCCTACGAGCAGTACTTC. The chain uses TRBV5-4 and TRBJ2-7; D is undetermined. The germline V gene encodes CDR1 SGHNT and CDR2 YYREEE (reference sequence). V lost 3 bases and J 0 bases, leaving 4 bases between the germline ends. The CDR3 extends over 12 amino acids. Drawing the rest from reference TRBV5-4 and TRBJ2-7, the complete variable domain is ETGVTQSPTHLIKTRGQQVTLRCSSQSGHNTVSWYQQALGQGPQFIFQYYREEENGRGNFPPRFSGLQFPNYSSELNVNALELDDSALYLCASSWNSYEQYFGPGTRLTVT.

This clonotype was observed a few times. This chain links TRBV7-2 with TRBJ1-5; maybe TRBD1 (5 bases). Per the germline V gene, CDR1 is SGHTA and CDR2 is FQGNSA. The CDR3 loop spans 15 amino acids. Trimming stripped 5 bases from V and 1 base from J, with 12 bases between. This CDR3 reads CASSQPQGSNQPQHF. CDR3 DNA: TGTGCCAGCAGCCAACCTCAGGGAAGCAATCAGCCCCAGCATTTT. Full variable domain (remainder filled in from reference TRBV7-2 and TRBJ1-5): GAGVSQSPSNKVTEKGKDVELRCDPISGHTALYWYRQSLGQGLEFLIYFQGNSAPDKSGLPSDRFSAERTGGSVSTLTIQRTQQEDSAVYLCASSQPQGSNQPQHFGDGTRLSIL.

The chain couples TRBV7-2 to TRBJ1-1; D may be TRBD1 (5 bases). Trimming removed 0 bases at V and 3 bases at J, with 14 bases between. The CDR3 consists of 16 residues. Germline CDR1 reads SGHTA; CDR2 reads FQGNSA. The CDR3, as DNA: TGTGCCAGCAGCTTAGCAGCAGGGCCGGGGTACACTGAAGCTTTCTTT. Its translation: CASSLAAGPGYTEAFF.

CDR3 region: CASNPRPASGSPLHF. In DNA, the CDR3 is TGTGCCAGCAATCCCCGGCCAGCCTCGGGTTCACCCCTCCACTTT. The chain uses TRBV6-5 and TRBJ1-6, with D unclear. Germline lookup yields CDR1 MNHEY and CDR2 SVGAGI. Trimming cost V 7 bases and J 9 bases, with 19 bases left between them. The CDR3 consists of 15 residues.

This clonotype came up a few times. The CDR3: CASSLRRGGQDTQYF. The CDR3 DNA reads as TGTGCCAGCAGCTTAAGACGGGGGGGCCAGGATACGCAGTATTTT. The chain carries TRBV7-3 and TRBJ2-3; 8 bases fit TRBD2. J was trimmed by 6 bases and V by 1 base; bases with no gene match: 6. Germline assignment: CDR1 SGHTA and CDR2 FQGTGA. The CDR3 consists of 15 residues.

The chain combines TRBV5-1 with TRBJ1-3, with unresolved D. The V end was cut by 0 bases, the J end by 3 bases, with 10 bases between. The CDR3 is 15 residues long. Germline V gene data show CDR1 as SGHRS and CDR2 as YFSETQ. The CDR3 protein is CASSLAPGFGNTIYF. The DNA for the CDR3 is TGCGCCAGCAGCTTGGCTCCCGGTTTTGGAAACACCATATATTTT.

This clonotype was detected only once. V usage is TRBV7-9 and J usage is TRBJ1-1; 7 bases line up with TRBD1. V was clipped by 5 bases and J by 2 bases; unmatched bases: 5. The CDR3 covers 14 residues. In germline, CDR1 is SEHNR, CDR2 FQNEAQ (reference sequence). DNA for the CDR3: TGTGCCAGCAGCCCCAGGGGGGATAACACTGAAGCTTTCTTT. It encodes CASSPRGDNTEAFF. Supplemented by reference TRBV7-9 and TRBJ1-1, the full variable domain reads DTGVSQNPRHKITKRGQNVTFRCDPISEHNRLYWYRQTLGQGPEFLTYFQNEAQLEKSRLLSDRFSAERPKGSFSTLEIQRTEQGDSAMYLCASSPRGDNTEAFFGQGTRLTVV.